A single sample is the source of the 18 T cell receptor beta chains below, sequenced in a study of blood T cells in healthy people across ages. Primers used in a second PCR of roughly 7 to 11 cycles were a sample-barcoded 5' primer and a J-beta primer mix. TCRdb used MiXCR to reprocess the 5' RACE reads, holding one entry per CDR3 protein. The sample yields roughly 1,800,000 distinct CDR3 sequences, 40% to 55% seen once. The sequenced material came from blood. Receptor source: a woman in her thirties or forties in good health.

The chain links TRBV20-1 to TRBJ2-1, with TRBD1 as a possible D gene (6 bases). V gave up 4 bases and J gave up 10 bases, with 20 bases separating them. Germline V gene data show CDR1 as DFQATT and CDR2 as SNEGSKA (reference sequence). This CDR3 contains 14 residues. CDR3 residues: CSATRQDSPYEQFF. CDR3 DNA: TGCAGTGCTACAAGACAGGATTCCCCCTACGAGCAGTTCTTC.

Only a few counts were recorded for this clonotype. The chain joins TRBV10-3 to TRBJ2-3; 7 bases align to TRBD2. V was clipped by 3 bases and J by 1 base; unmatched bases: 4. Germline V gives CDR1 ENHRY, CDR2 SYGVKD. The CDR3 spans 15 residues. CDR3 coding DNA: TGTGCCATCAGTGACGCAGCGGGGCGCACAGATACGCAGTATTTT. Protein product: CAISDAAGRTDTQYF.

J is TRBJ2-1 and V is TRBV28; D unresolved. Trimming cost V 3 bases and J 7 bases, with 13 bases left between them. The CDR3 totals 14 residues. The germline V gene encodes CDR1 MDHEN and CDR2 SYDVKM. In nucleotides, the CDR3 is TGTGCCAGCAGTTTTGGGTACAATGGGAATGAGCAGTTCTTC. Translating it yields CASSFGYNGNEQFF.

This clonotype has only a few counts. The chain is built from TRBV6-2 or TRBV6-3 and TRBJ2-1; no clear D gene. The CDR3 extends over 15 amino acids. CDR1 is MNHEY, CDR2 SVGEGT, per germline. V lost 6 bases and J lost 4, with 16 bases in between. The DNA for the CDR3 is TGTGCCAGCAGCTTATCTAGTAGTCGATACAATGAGCAGTTCTTC. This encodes CASSLSSSRYNEQFF.

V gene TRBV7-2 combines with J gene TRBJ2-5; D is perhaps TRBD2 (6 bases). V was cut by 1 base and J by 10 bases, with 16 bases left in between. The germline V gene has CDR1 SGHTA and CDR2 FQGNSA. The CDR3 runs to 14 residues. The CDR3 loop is CASSLGAGPPGQYF. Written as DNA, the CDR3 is TGTGCCAGCAGCTTAGGGGCGGGGCCCCCGGGCCAGTACTTC.

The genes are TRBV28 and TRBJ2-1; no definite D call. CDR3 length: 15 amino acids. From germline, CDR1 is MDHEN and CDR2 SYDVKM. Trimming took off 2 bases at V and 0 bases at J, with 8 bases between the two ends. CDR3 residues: CASSLDGYSYNEQFF. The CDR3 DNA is TGTGCCAGCAGTTTAGATGGGTACTCCTACAATGAGCAGTTCTTC.

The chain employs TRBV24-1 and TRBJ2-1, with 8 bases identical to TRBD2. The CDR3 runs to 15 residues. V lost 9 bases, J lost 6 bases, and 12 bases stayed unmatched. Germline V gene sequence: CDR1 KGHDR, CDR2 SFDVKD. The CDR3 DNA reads TGTGCCACCCAACTTAGCGGGGCGTCACCCAATGAGCAGTTCTTC. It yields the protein CATQLSGASPNEQFF.

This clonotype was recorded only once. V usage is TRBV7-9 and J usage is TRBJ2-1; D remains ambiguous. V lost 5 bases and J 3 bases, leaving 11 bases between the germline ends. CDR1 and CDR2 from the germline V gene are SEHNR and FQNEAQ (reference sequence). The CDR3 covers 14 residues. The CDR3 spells CASSVPLGYNEQFF. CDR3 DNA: TGTGCCAGCAGCGTCCCCCTGGGCTACAATGAGCAGTTCTTC.

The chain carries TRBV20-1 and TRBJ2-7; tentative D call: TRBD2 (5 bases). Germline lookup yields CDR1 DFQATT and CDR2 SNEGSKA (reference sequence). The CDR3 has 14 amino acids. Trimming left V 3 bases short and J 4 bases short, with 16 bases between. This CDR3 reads CSASGSGLTYEQYF. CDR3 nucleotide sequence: TGCAGTGCTAGTGGCTCGGGGTTGACGTACGAGCAGTACTTC.

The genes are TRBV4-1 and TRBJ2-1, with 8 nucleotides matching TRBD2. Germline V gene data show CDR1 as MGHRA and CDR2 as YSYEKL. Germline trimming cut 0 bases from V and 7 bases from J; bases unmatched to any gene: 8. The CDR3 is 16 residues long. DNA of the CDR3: TGCGCCAGCAGCCAAGATCCGGGGGGGCCCCTTAATGAGCAGTTCTTC. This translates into CASSQDPGGPLNEQFF.

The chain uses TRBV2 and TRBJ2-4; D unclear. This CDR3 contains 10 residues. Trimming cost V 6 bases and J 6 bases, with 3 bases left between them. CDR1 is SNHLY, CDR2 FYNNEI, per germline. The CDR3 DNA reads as TGTGCCAGCAGCGGAAACATTCAGTACTTC. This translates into CASSGNIQYF.

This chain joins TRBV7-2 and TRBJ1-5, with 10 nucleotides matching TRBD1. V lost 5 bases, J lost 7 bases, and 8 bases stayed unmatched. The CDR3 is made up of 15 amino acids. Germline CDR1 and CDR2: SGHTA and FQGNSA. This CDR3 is CASSRTGGMGQPQHF. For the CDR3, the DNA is TGTGCCAGCAGCCGGACAGGGGGAATGGGCCAGCCCCAGCATTTT.

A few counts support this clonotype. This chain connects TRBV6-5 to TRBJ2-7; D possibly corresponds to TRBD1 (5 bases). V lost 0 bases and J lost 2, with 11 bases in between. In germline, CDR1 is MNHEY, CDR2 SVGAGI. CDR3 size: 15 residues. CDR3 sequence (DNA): TGTGCCAGCAGTTACTCGGGGCAGCCTCCCTACGAGCAGTACTTC. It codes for CASSYSGQPPYEQYF.

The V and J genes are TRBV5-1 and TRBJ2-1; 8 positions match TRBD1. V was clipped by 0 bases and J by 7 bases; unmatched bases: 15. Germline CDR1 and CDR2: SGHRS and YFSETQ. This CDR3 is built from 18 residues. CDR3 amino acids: CASSLATGVVGSSNEQFF. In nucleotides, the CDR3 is TGCGCCAGCAGCTTGGCGACAGGGGTGGTCGGTAGTAGTAATGAGCAGTTCTTC.

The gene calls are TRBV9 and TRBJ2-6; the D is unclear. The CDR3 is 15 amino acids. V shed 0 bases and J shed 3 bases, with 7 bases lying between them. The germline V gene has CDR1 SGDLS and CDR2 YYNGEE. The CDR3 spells CASSVGADGANVLTF. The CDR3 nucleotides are TGTGCCAGCAGCGTAGGGGCTGATGGGGCCAACGTCCTGACTTTC.

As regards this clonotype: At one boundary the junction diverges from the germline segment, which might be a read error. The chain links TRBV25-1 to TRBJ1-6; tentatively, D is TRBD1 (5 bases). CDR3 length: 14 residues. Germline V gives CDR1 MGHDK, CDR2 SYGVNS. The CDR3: CASGELGANSPLHF. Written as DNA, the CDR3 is TGTGCCAGCGGTGAATTAGGGGCGAATTCACCCCTCCACTTT.

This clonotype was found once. CDR3 sequence (DNA): TGTGCCAGTGGGAGGACCTATAATTCACCCCTCCACTTT. It specifies CASGRTYNSPLHF. The chain links TRBV9 to TRBJ1-6; D not resolved. CDR1 is SGDLS and CDR2 is YYNGEE in the germline V gene. CDR3 length: 13 residues. V was pared by 8 bases and J by 2 bases, with 8 bases between.

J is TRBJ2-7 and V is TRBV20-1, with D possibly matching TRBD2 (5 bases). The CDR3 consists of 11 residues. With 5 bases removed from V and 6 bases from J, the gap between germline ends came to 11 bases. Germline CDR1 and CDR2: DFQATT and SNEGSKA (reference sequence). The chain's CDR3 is CSAWMSGEQYF. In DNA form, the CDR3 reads TGCAGTGCTTGGATGAGCGGCGAGCAGTACTTC.